These 16 T cell receptor beta chains were all obtained from the same sample, sequenced in a study of shared clonotypes between healthy human individuals. Method: immunoSEQ multiplex PCR; TCRdb's copy keeps in-frame clones and lacks some. The repertoire holds more than 2 million clones, with 85% to 95% as singletons. Material for sequencing was naive CD4+ T cells sorted from blood. Indicated subset: CD45RA+ positively selected. The receptor set was obtained from a man between 18 and 35 years old in good health.

The CDR3 DNA is TGTGCCAGCAGCTTAAGCGCAAGGACACACGTTGGGGATGAGCAGTTCTTC. It is translated as CASSLSARTHVGDEQFF. The rearrangement uses TRBV7-3 and TRBJ2-1; weak D call: TRBD1 (5 bases). Trimming pared 1 base from V and 8 bases from J, leaving 21 bases between. Germline assignment: CDR1 SGHTA and CDR2 FQGTGA. CDR3 length: 17 amino acids.

The chain is built from TRBV6-5 and TRBJ2-1; D remains ambiguous. V lost 0 bases to trimming and J lost 6 bases, with 9 bases between them. From germline, CDR1 is MNHEY and CDR2 SVGAGI. This CDR3 comprises 14 residues. In DNA form, the CDR3 reads TGTGCCAGCAGTTACTCGATAGCTGTCAATGAGCAGTTCTTC. Translation: CASSYSIAVNEQFF.

The chain has TRBV5-1 and TRBJ1-2; TRBD1 is a possible D gene (5 bases). The CDR3 length is 13 residues. Germline lookup yields CDR1 SGHRS and CDR2 YFSETQ. Trimming removed 4 bases at V and 3 bases at J, with 10 bases between. The CDR3 here is CASSIGTDYGYTF. The CDR3 DNA reads as TGCGCCAGCAGCATCGGGACGGACTATGGCTACACCTTC. The full variable domain, in which reference TRBV5-1 and TRBJ1-2 provide the parts outside the CDR3, is KAGVTQTPRYLIKTRGQQVTLSCSPISGHRSVSWYQQTPGQGLQFLFEYFSETQRNKGNFPGRFSGRQFSNSRSEMNVSTLELGDSALYLCASSIGTDYGYTFGSGTRLTVV.

The V gene is TRBV5-1, the J gene TRBJ2-7; possible D gene TRBD1, 6 bases. CDR1 SGHRS and CDR2 YFSETQ come from the germline V gene. This CDR3 spans 14 amino acids. Trimming took off 3 bases at V and 5 bases at J, with 15 bases between the two ends. CDR3 DNA: TGCGCCAGCAGCTCAACCGGGACACTGGACGAGCAGTACTTC. This sequence encodes CASSSTGTLDEQYF.

The rearrangement joins TRBV5-8 to TRBJ2-3, with 9 bases identical to TRBD2. The J segment lost 6 bases and the V segment lost 0 bases, leaving 11 bases of the junction unmatched. CDR1 is SGHTS and CDR2 is YDEGEE in the germline V gene. The CDR3 runs 17 residues. The CDR3 coding sequence is TGTGCCAGCAGCTTGGGAGCGGGAGGACGTTTTTCCGATACGCAGTATTTT. Its protein is CASSLGAGGRFSDTQYF. The variable domain in full, completed from reference TRBV5-8 and TRBJ2-3, reads EAGVTQSPTHLIKTRGQQATLRCSPISGHTSVYWYQQALGLGLQFLLWYDEGEERNRGNFPPRFSGRQFPNYSSELNVNALELEDSALYLCASSLGAGGRFSDTQYFGPGTRLTVL.

The V gene is TRBV10-3, the J gene TRBJ2-2, with 11 bases lining up with TRBD1. CDR3 size: 14 residues. The J segment lost 7 bases and the V segment lost 5 bases, leaving 3 bases of the junction unmatched. Germline CDR1 ENHRY, CDR2 SYGVKD. The CDR3 DNA reads as TGTGCCATCAGTTGGGACAGGGGGAACGGGGAGCTGTTTTTT. Translating it yields CAISWDRGNGELFF.

The chain joins TRBV7-2 to TRBJ1-1, with 12 bases identical to TRBD1. In germline, CDR1 is SGHTA, CDR2 FQGNSA. CDR3 length: 15 residues. Germline trimming cut 1 base from V and 10 bases from J; bases unmatched to any gene: 7. In nucleotides, the CDR3 is TGTGCCAGCAGCTTAGTGGGACAGGGGGCGGTTGGAGCTTTCTTT. It yields the protein CASSLVGQGAVGAFF.

The V gene is TRBV5-1, the J gene TRBJ1-1; unclear D gene. Trimming stripped 0 bases from V and 6 bases from J, with 12 bases between. The CDR3 loop spans 14 amino acids. Germline V CDR1 and CDR2: SGHRS, YFSETQ. CDR3 DNA: TGCGCCAGCAGCTTGGGCCCGGGCGGCCCTGAAGCTTTCTTT. This sequence encodes CASSLGPGGPEAFF. Full variable domain (outside the CDR3, taken from reference TRBV5-1 and TRBJ1-1): KAGVTQTPRYLIKTRGQQVTLSCSPISGHRSVSWYQQTPGQGLQFLFEYFSETQRNKGNFPGRFSGRQFSNSRSEMNVSTLELGDSALYLCASSLGPGGPEAFFGQGTRLTVV.

This chain links TRBV5-4 with TRBJ2-3; D may correspond to TRBD1 or TRBD2 (5 bases each). The ends were cut back, 4 bases at V and 0 bases at J, with 18 bases in the middle. Germline assignment: CDR1 SGHNT and CDR2 YYREEE (reference sequence). The CDR3 is 17 amino acids. Here the CDR3 DNA reads TGTGCCAGCAGCCCGCCATACGGGGCCTCTAGCACAGATACGCAGTATTTT. It yields the protein CASSPPYGASSTDTQYF. Based on the CDR3 plus reference TRBV5-4 and TRBJ2-3, the full variable domain is ETGVTQSPTHLIKTRGQQVTLRCSSQSGHNTVSWYQQALGQGPQFIFQYYREEENGRGNFPPRFSGLQFPNYSSELNVNALELDDSALYLCASSPPYGASSTDTQYFGPGTRLTVL.

This CDR3 reads CASSLDWNYEQYF. CDR3 nucleotides: TGTGCCAGCAGCCTCGACTGGAACTACGAGCAGTACTTC. V gene TRBV7-9 combines with J gene TRBJ2-7; D is unresolved. The CDR3 spans 13 residues. The ends were cut back, 5 bases at V and 3 bases at J, with 11 bases in the middle. CDR1 is SEHNR, CDR2 FQNEAQ, per germline (reference sequence).

This chain links TRBV27 with TRBJ1-6, with D possibly being TRBD1 (5 bases). V was trimmed by 5 bases and J by 3 bases, leaving 8 bases between them. Germline loops: CDR1 MNHEY, CDR2 SMNVEV (reference sequence). The CDR3 loop spans 14 amino acids. This CDR3 is CASSRDGYNSPLHF. In DNA, the CDR3 is TGTGCCAGCAGTCGGGACGGCTATAATTCACCCCTCCACTTT.

The chain employs TRBV11-2 and TRBJ2-7, with 7 bases lining up with TRBD1. Trimming took 5 bases from V and 2 from J; bases not matched to a gene: 15. The CDR3 has 17 residues. CDR1 is SGHAT and CDR2 is FQNNGV in the germline V gene. This CDR3 reads CASSPRAGTVKAYEQYF. DNA for the CDR3: TGTGCCAGCAGCCCCAGGGCTGGGACAGTAAAAGCCTACGAGCAGTACTTC.

V gene TRBV18 combines with J gene TRBJ2-7; D is uncertain. The length of the CDR3 is 15 residues. V shed 3 bases and J shed 0 bases, with 12 bases lying between them. Germline V CDR1 and CDR2: KGHSH, LQKENI. The CDR3 DNA follows: TGTGCCAGCTCACCCCCGGATCGGCTCTCCTACGAGCAGTACTTC. Translation gives CASSPPDRLSYEQYF.

V gene TRBV5-1 combines with J gene TRBJ1-2; D is perhaps TRBD1 (6 bases). Germline-derived CDR1 and CDR2 are SGHRS and YFSETQ. V shed 3 bases and J shed 4 bases, with 19 bases lying between them. The CDR3 runs 16 residues. The CDR3, as DNA: TGCGCCAGCAGCTCAGATGTTACTCGGACAGCCTATGGCTACACCTTC. The encoded protein is CASSSDVTRTAYGYTF. The whole variable domain, remainder taken from reference TRBV5-1 and TRBJ1-2, is KAGVTQTPRYLIKTRGQQVTLSCSPISGHRSVSWYQQTPGQGLQFLFEYFSETQRNKGNFPGRFSGRQFSNSRSEMNVSTLELGDSALYLCASSSDVTRTAYGYTFGSGTRLTVV.

V gene TRBV14 combines with J gene TRBJ1-4, with D maybe TRBD1 (5 bases). V dropped 6 bases and J dropped 4 bases, with 21 bases sitting between them. This CDR3 is 17 amino acids long. Germline V gives CDR1 SGHDN, CDR2 FVKESK. The CDR3 loop is CASSKQTGTGGNEKLFF. The DNA of the CDR3 is TGTGCCAGCAGTAAGCAGACCGGGACGGGGGGTAATGAAAAACTGTTTTTT.

This chain joins TRBV19 and TRBJ1-6, with D possibly TRBD1 on 6 matching bases. The germline gives CDR1 LNHDA, CDR2 SQIVND (reference sequence). This CDR3 is 16 amino acids long. The V end was cut by 4 bases, the J end by 8 bases, with 18 bases between. The CDR3 here is CASSTSGQQKDSPLHF. The CDR3 DNA reads as TGTGCCAGTAGTACTTCGGGACAACAGAAGGATTCACCCCTCCACTTT.